The rows below give T cell receptor beta chains drawn from one sample of a study of CXCR3-negative and CXCR3-positive naive CD8 T cells. Reprocessing the 5' RACE reads, TCRdb reports a single entry for every CDR3 protein and omits DNA. The sample table sets out under 90,000 distinct CDR3 sequences. The sample was naive CXCR3+ CD8+ T cells from blood. The receptors stem from a human donor in good health. Some clones in this sample may be carry-over from other donors' samples. Both conserved end residues are part of each CDR3. Each record gives: V gene, J gene, CDR3 protein.

v_call: TRBV27
j_call: TRBJ2-1
cdr3_aa: CASSLGDRAPYNEQFF

v_call: TRBV4-3
j_call: TRBJ2-3
cdr3_aa: CASSQEYRAKDTQYF

v_call: TRBV28
j_call: TRBJ1-5
cdr3_aa: CASSLDRGFQPQHF

v_call: TRBV7-6
j_call: TRBJ1-3
cdr3_aa: CASSLGQGSGNTIYF

v_call: TRBV7-9
j_call: TRBJ2-3
cdr3_aa: CASLSSVRTDTQYF

v_call: TRBV28
j_call: TRBJ1-1
cdr3_aa: CASSLQGTGTEAFF

v_call: TRBV14
j_call: TRBJ2-3
cdr3_aa: CASSLRGNTDTQYF

v_call: TRBV9
j_call: TRBJ2-5
cdr3_aa: CASSGGTAEETQYF

v_call: TRBV10-3
j_call: TRBJ2-1
cdr3_aa: CAISEYGLAGDDEQFF

v_call: TRBV12-3/TRBV12-4
j_call: TRBJ2-2
cdr3_aa: CASSLGGGSNTGELFF

v_call: TRBV19
j_call: TRBJ2-2
cdr3_aa: CASSIAPRGELFF

v_call: TRBV14
j_call: TRBJ2-7
cdr3_aa: CASSQTGSSSSYEQYF

v_call: TRBV28
j_call: TRBJ2-7
cdr3_aa: CASSSRGTYEQYF

v_call: TRBV20-1
j_call: TRBJ2-2
cdr3_aa: CSARDQNTGELFF

v_call: TRBV29-1
j_call: TRBJ2-1
cdr3_aa: CSVEPRTSGAGNEQFF

v_call: TRBV29-1
j_call: TRBJ2-5
cdr3_aa: CSKAFRETQYF